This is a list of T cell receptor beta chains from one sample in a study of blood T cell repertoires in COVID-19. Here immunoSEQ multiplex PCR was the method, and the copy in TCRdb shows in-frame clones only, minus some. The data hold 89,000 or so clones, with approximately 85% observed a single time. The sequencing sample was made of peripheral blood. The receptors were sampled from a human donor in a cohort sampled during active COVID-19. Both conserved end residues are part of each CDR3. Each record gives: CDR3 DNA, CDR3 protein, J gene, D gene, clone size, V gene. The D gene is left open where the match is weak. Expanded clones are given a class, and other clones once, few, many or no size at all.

CDR3 DNA: TGCGCCAGCAGCTTGGCCATAGGAGGGCACACTGAAGCTTTCTTT
CDR3 protein: CASSLAIGGHTEAFF
J gene: TRBJ1-1
D gene: NA
clone size: NA
V gene: TRBV5-1

CDR3 DNA: TGTGCCAGCAGCCTGGAGGTGCCACCCCTCCACTTT
CDR3 protein: CASSLEVPPLHF
J gene: TRBJ1-6
D gene: NA
clone size: few
V gene: TRBV7-2

CDR3 DNA: TGTGCCAGCAGCTTAGGTGGGCAAGGATCATATCAGCCCCAGCATTTT
CDR3 protein: CASSLGGQGSYQPQHF
J gene: TRBJ1-5
D gene: NA
clone size: NA
V gene: TRBV7-2

CDR3 DNA: TGTGCCATTCCAGGCAGGGACAGTCAGCCCCAGCATTTT
CDR3 protein: CAIPGRDSQPQHF
J gene: TRBJ1-5
D gene: TRBD1
clone size: NA
V gene: TRBV12-3/TRBV12-4

CDR3 DNA: TGTGCCAGTAGTATAGGCGACAGTTTTAACTCTGGAAACACCATATATTTT
CDR3 protein: CASSIGDSFNSGNTIYF
J gene: TRBJ1-3
D gene: NA
clone size: NA
V gene: TRBV19

CDR3 DNA: TGTGCCAGCAGCCGGCAGGGAGGAGAGACCCAGTACTTC
CDR3 protein: CASSRQGGETQYF
J gene: TRBJ2-5
D gene: NA
clone size: NA
V gene: TRBV5-4

CDR3 DNA: TGTGCCAGCAGTTGGGGCCTCAATGAGCAGTTCTTC
CDR3 protein: CASSWGLNEQFF
J gene: TRBJ2-1
D gene: NA
clone size: once
V gene: TRBV12-3/TRBV12-4

CDR3 DNA: TGTGCCAGCAGACGACAGGGGGATTACGAGCAGTACTTC
CDR3 protein: CASRRQGDYEQYF
J gene: TRBJ2-7
D gene: TRBD1
clone size: NA
V gene: TRBV6-5

CDR3 DNA: TGTGCCAGCAGGGGGCGTGAGCAGTTCTTC
CDR3 protein: CASRGREQFF
J gene: TRBJ2-1
D gene: NA
clone size: NA
V gene: TRBV7-9

CDR3 DNA: TGTGCCAGCAGTTACTCTATGAGGAGCCGTAATCAGCCCCAGCATTTT
CDR3 protein: CASSYSMRSRNQPQHF
J gene: TRBJ1-5
D gene: NA
clone size: NA
V gene: TRBV6-2/TRBV6-3

CDR3 DNA: TGTGCCAGCAGCCGTAGACAGGGAAAGGCCGTCGGAAATCAGCCCCAGCATTTT
CDR3 protein: CASSRRQGKAVGNQPQHF
J gene: TRBJ1-5
D gene: TRBD1
clone size: NA
V gene: TRBV11-3

CDR3 DNA: TGCAGCGTTGGGAGGGGTCAAGAGGCCGGCTACACCTTC
CDR3 protein: CSVGRGQEAGYTF
J gene: TRBJ1-2
D gene: NA
clone size: NA
V gene: TRBV29-1

CDR3 DNA: TGTGCCAGCGGGGTAGGGACAGGGGGCATGTCCCCCACGCAGTATTTT
CDR3 protein: CASGVGTGGMSPTQYF
J gene: TRBJ2-3
D gene: TRBD1
clone size: NA
V gene: TRBV7-2

CDR3 DNA: TGTGCCAGCAGTTGGGGCACGAACACTGAAGCTTTCTTT
CDR3 protein: CASSWGTNTEAFF
J gene: TRBJ1-1
D gene: NA
clone size: NA
V gene: TRBV6-2/TRBV6-3

CDR3 DNA: TGTGCCAGCAGCTCCAGAGCGGGAGATACGCAGTATTTT
CDR3 protein: CASSSRAGDTQYF
J gene: TRBJ2-3
D gene: NA
clone size: NA
V gene: TRBV7-8

CDR3 DNA: TGTGCCAGCAGTTACCCCCCGCCGGGAGTCCACGAGCAGTACTTC
CDR3 protein: CASSYPPPGVHEQYF
J gene: TRBJ2-7
D gene: NA
clone size: NA
V gene: TRBV6-2/TRBV6-3

CDR3 DNA: TGTGCCATAGGTGGAGGGACTGAAAAACTGTTTTTT
CDR3 protein: CAIGGGTEKLFF
J gene: TRBJ1-4
D gene: NA
clone size: NA
V gene: TRBV10-3

CDR3 DNA: TGTGCCAGTAGCAACGAGAGGAGCACTGAAGCTTTCTTT
CDR3 protein: CASSNERSTEAFF
J gene: TRBJ1-1
D gene: NA
clone size: NA
V gene: TRBV19

CDR3 DNA: TGTGCCAGCAGCCGGGACAGGAACACTGAAGCTTTCTTT
CDR3 protein: CASSRDRNTEAFF
J gene: TRBJ1-1
D gene: TRBD1
clone size: NA
V gene: TRBV6-2/TRBV6-3

CDR3 DNA: TGTGCCACCAGTGAACCGCCCGGACTAGCGGAGAGCACAGATACGCAGTATTTT
CDR3 protein: CATSEPPGLAESTDTQYF
J gene: TRBJ2-3
D gene: TRBD2
clone size: NA
V gene: TRBV24-1

CDR3 DNA: TGTGCCAGCACCTGGGGACAGCCCCCCTACGAGCAGTACTTC
CDR3 protein: CASTWGQPPYEQYF
J gene: TRBJ2-7
D gene: TRBD1
clone size: NA
V gene: TRBV7-9

CDR3 DNA: TGTGCCAGCAGCAACCCCGCCGGGGGGGCGCAGTTCTTC
CDR3 protein: CASSNPAGGAQFF
J gene: TRBJ2-1
D gene: TRBD2
clone size: NA
V gene: TRBV28

CDR3 DNA: TGTGCCAGCAGCGACACACGTAACTATGGCTACACCTTC
CDR3 protein: CASSDTRNYGYTF
J gene: TRBJ1-2
D gene: NA
clone size: NA
V gene: TRBV6-5

CDR3 DNA: TGTGCCAGCAGCTTAGACCGGACAAAGTACCAAGAGACCCAGTACTTC
CDR3 protein: CASSLDRTKYQETQYF
J gene: TRBJ2-5
D gene: NA
clone size: NA
V gene: TRBV7-6

CDR3 DNA: TGTGCCAGCAGCCCGCAGGGCCCTAGCTCCTACGAGCAGTACTTC
CDR3 protein: CASSPQGPSSYEQYF
J gene: TRBJ2-7
D gene: NA
clone size: few
V gene: TRBV7-9

CDR3 DNA: TGTGCCAGCAGGCCCCCGACTAGCGGCACAGATACGCAGTATTTT
CDR3 protein: CASRPPTSGTDTQYF
J gene: TRBJ2-3
D gene: TRBD2
clone size: NA
V gene: TRBV6-5

CDR3 DNA: TGCGCCAGCAGCCACCCCTCGAGGGGGTCCTCGGCGTGGGAGACCCAGTACTTC
CDR3 protein: CASSHPSRGSSAWETQYF
J gene: TRBJ2-5
D gene: NA
clone size: once
V gene: TRBV4-1

CDR3 DNA: TGTGCCAGCAGTGATCCCAGCGGGAGGGCCCACGAGCAGTACTTC
CDR3 protein: CASSDPSGRAHEQYF
J gene: TRBJ2-7
D gene: TRBD2
clone size: NA
V gene: TRBV6-1

CDR3 DNA: TGTGCCAGCAGCGACCCGGGACAGGCTCCTCTCGAGCAGTACTTC
CDR3 protein: CASSDPGQAPLEQYF
J gene: TRBJ2-7
D gene: TRBD1
clone size: few
V gene: TRBV2

CDR3 DNA: TGTGCCAGCTCACCGGCGGGCAGCCAAGAGACCCAGTACTTC
CDR3 protein: CASSPAGSQETQYF
J gene: TRBJ2-5
D gene: NA
clone size: once
V gene: TRBV18

CDR3 DNA: TGTGCCAGCACCTTGGCGGGGGGGCCATCAGATACGCAGTATTTT
CDR3 protein: CASTLAGGPSDTQYF
J gene: TRBJ2-3
D gene: TRBD2
clone size: NA
V gene: TRBV9

CDR3 DNA: TGTGCCAGCAGTTACTTACGGGGAGGGGAGAATGAGCAGTTCTTC
CDR3 protein: CASSYLRGGENEQFF
J gene: TRBJ2-1
D gene: TRBD2
clone size: NA
V gene: TRBV6-5

CDR3 DNA: TGCGCCAGCAGCTTTAAACAAAACACAGATACGCAGTATTTT
CDR3 protein: CASSFKQNTDTQYF
J gene: TRBJ2-3
D gene: NA
clone size: NA
V gene: TRBV5-1

CDR3 DNA: TGCGCCAGCTCCCTGGACAGGGGCAACTATGGCTACACCTTC
CDR3 protein: CASSLDRGNYGYTF
J gene: TRBJ1-2
D gene: TRBD1
clone size: NA
V gene: TRBV5-1

CDR3 DNA: TGTGCCAGCAGCCTGGGACAGGGAGGACAGCCCCAGCATTTT
CDR3 protein: CASSLGQGGQPQHF
J gene: TRBJ1-5
D gene: TRBD1
clone size: NA
V gene: TRBV3-1/TRBV3-2

CDR3 DNA: TGTGCCAGTAGTATAGAGGGGCAGGGAGATACGCAGTATTTT
CDR3 protein: CASSIEGQGDTQYF
J gene: TRBJ2-3
D gene: NA
clone size: NA
V gene: TRBV19

CDR3 DNA: TGCGCCAGCAGCTTGGTGACGGGATCCGGCTCCTACGAGCAGTACTTC
CDR3 protein: CASSLVTGSGSYEQYF
J gene: TRBJ2-7
D gene: NA
clone size: once
V gene: TRBV5-1

CDR3 DNA: TGTGCCAGCAGCCATACAGGGTCACGTCAGCCCCAGCATTTT
CDR3 protein: CASSHTGSRQPQHF
J gene: TRBJ1-5
D gene: NA
clone size: NA
V gene: TRBV3-1/TRBV3-2

CDR3 DNA: TGTGCCTGGGATGACAGGGGAGGAGGCTACACCTTC
CDR3 protein: CAWDDRGGGYTF
J gene: TRBJ1-2
D gene: TRBD1
clone size: NA
V gene: TRBV30

CDR3 DNA: TGCGCCAGCAGCTTTAGCGGGAACGCCTACAATGAGCAGTTCTTC
CDR3 protein: CASSFSGNAYNEQFF
J gene: TRBJ2-1
D gene: TRBD2
clone size: NA
V gene: TRBV5-1

CDR3 DNA: TGCGCCAGCAGCCTAGGGACAGGACAGAACACTGAAGCTTTCTTT
CDR3 protein: CASSLGTGQNTEAFF
J gene: TRBJ1-1
D gene: TRBD1
clone size: NA
V gene: TRBV4-3

CDR3 DNA: TGTGCCTGGAGTGTACCTATTTCGACAGGGGGGGTGCATTTT
CDR3 protein: CAWSVPISTGGVHF
J gene: TRBJ1-5
D gene: TRBD1
clone size: NA
V gene: TRBV30

CDR3 DNA: TGTGCCAGCAGTTACGTGGAGGCTCACAATGAGCAGTTCTTC
CDR3 protein: CASSYVEAHNEQFF
J gene: TRBJ2-1
D gene: NA
clone size: NA
V gene: TRBV6-2/TRBV6-3

CDR3 DNA: TGTGCCAGCAGCTTAAGGGGGATGAACACTGAAGCTTTCTTT
CDR3 protein: CASSLRGMNTEAFF
J gene: TRBJ1-1
D gene: NA
clone size: NA
V gene: TRBV7-8

CDR3 DNA: TGCGCCAGCAGCCAAGGTGAACTTTGGAACACTGAAGCTTTCTTT
CDR3 protein: CASSQGELWNTEAFF
J gene: TRBJ1-1
D gene: NA
clone size: NA
V gene: TRBV4-1

CDR3 DNA: TGTGCCAGCAGTTACTCCAGGACTAGCGGGGGTCGCACCTCCTACAATGAGCAGTTCTTC
CDR3 protein: CASSYSRTSGGRTSYNEQFF
J gene: TRBJ2-1
D gene: TRBD2
clone size: NA
V gene: TRBV6-2/TRBV6-3